The present entry profiles one T cell receptor beta chain with its context. Its antigen is as yet unknown. Time point reported: persistent/refractory GD, antithyroid drugs over 5 years with positive TRAb. The authors made the TCR library using RNA they extracted from PBMCs. By American Thyroid Association guidelines, Graves' disease was diagnosed in the cohort. V dropped 2 bases and J dropped 7; count of bases not matched to a gene: 11. Germline V lookup: CDR1 LGHNA, CDR2 YNFKEQ. This CDR3 comprises 15 residues. TCR beta libraries were built with iRepertoire HTBI primers and Arm-PCR of CDR3 regions. TCRdb reanalysed the multiplex PCR reads using MiXCR and keeps one entry per CDR3 protein. The sample yields about 660,000 distinct CDR3 sequences, 25% to 35% seen once. This sample was taken from a study of regulatory T cells in long-lasting Graves disease. Study-level background: Over-5-year antithyroid drug use with positive TSH receptor antibodies defined persistent Graves' disease in the study.

Overall study findings and caveats: Persistent disease showed a preference for TRBV28, TRBJ1-2 and TRBJ2-5. It is possible that accuracy was reduced by the small size of the sample.

This sample comprised peripheral blood mononuclear cells (PBMCs), obtained when the disease was refractory, from a patient treated with antithyroid drugs. The chain combines TRBV4-2 with TRBJ2-7; TRBD1 matches 7 bases. This sequence originates from a female donor with Graves disease. The DNA for the CDR3 is TGTGCCAGCAGCCAACTAACAGGGGTAGCAGGGGAGCAGTACTTC. Translation gives CASSQLTGVAGEQYF.